This note documents a single T cell receptor (beta chain) sequence. Its cognate antigen has yet to be identified. Base qualities were left out, and no much larger clone turns up one base away. The time point label, read with the paper, signifies: baseline before first vaccination. The vaccinee samples were drawn from two UK trials, COV001 and COV002, one of which was a single-blind randomized controlled phase 2/3 trial testing AZD1222 (ChAdOx1 nCoV-19) in healthy adults. Trial participant PBMC samples were collected at day 0 and day 28 after the second dose for TCRbeta chain sequencing. CDR1 and CDR2, looked up from the germline V gene, are ENHRY and SYGVKD. The CDR3 numbers 13 residues from cysteine through phenylalanine. Here the CDR3 DNA is all that survives: 39 bases in frame from base 1. V is cut by 3 bases and J by 7 bases, and the space between the germline ends is 13 bases. The sample comes from a study of T cell responses to AZD1222 COVID-19 vaccine (dated by TCRdb to 2020 to 2022). About the investigation overall: AZD1222 recipients given second doses at about 4 weeks or at about 12 weeks were pooled, since spike-specific TCR depth and breadth were not found to differ between the two schedules. A total of about 230 trial participants underwent TCR sequencing, of whom about 210 received two doses of AZD1222 and 26 received two doses of the MenACWY control vaccine. Enrollment into the trials was organized by age into subgroups of 18-55, 56-69 and 70-plus years, and those subgroups contained approximately 150, 30 and 60 TCR-sequenced participants, respectively.

The paper's findings and limits, for the study overall: Conclusions about previously exposed vaccinees are limited because only five or six AZD1222 recipients were SARS-CoV-2 seropositive at baseline. Because no day 14 peak-response samples were available, repertoires were characterized only after the peak T cell response. Most participants were white British and females outnumbered males, and the authors suggested that clonal diversity may have been underestimated. Nearly half of unique spike-specific TCRs reportedly recognized epitopes outside regions mutated in the B.1.351 and B.1.1.7 variants. CD4 TCRs associated with the vaccine covered the entire spike protein, and the dominant responses were in regions 160-218 and 743-854. Spike-specific TCR breadth and depth rose significantly after two AZD1222 doses compared with day 0 and with MenACWY recipients. In the small 56-69-year group, the increase in depth fell short of significance, most likely because of low power.

The CDR3 regions of human TCRbeta chains were analyzed by immunosequencing. The study's own analysis went as follows. Repertoire TCRs were checked for matches against a reference library of SARS-CoV-2-specific TCRs that had been generated using the MIRA antigen-specificity platform. Breadth meant the fraction of unique TCRs that were SARS-CoV-2-associated, whereas depth meant the fraction of total T cells that were SARS-CoV-2-associated. Using the MIRA data, every spike-specific TCR was mapped to the spike region that the TCR reacted to and assigned to either a CD4 or a CD8 class. Log10-transformed breadth and depth values were compared by one-way ANOVA with Sidak's multiple comparisons tests. As stored in TCRdb, this immuneACCESS dataset retains in-frame rearrangements with V and J assigned. A fraction of the clones does not appear; measured against another copy, unresolved V genes explain less than half of the discrepancy, and the remainder lacks a known reason. The D gene and trimming were derived from the DNA, and the V and J assignments and clone size from that table. Within this sample are 70,000 to 95,000 clones, with over 75% of them counted one time only. Together, the top ten hold less than 25% of the sample.

The material was peripheral blood, obtained on day 0 of AZD1222 vaccination. The sequence was obtained from an adult in good health. The sequence joins TRBV10-3 to TRBJ2-7, and the D gene may be TRBD2, 5 bases matching. The CDR3 protein is CAISEGDRGEQYF. At the DNA level, the sequence is TGTGCCATCAGTGAAGGTGACCGGGGAGAGCAGTACTTC.